Listed here are 29 T cell receptor beta chains from one sample, sequenced in a study of regulatory T cells in long-lasting Graves disease. Researchers made TCR beta libraries by using iRepertoire HTBI primers and running Arm-PCR on CDR3 regions. TCRdb itself ran the multiplex PCR reads through MiXCR, one entry per CDR3 protein. The sample carries roughly 520,000 distinct CDR3 sequences, around 13% recorded once. The time point denotes: newly diagnosed GD, antithyroid drugs for less than 3 months. PBMC-derived RNA was used for the TCR library. These same data were also listed under a study on T cells in Graves' hyperthyroidism and ophthalmopathy.

The sample consisted of peripheral blood mononuclear cells (PBMCs), taken at new diagnosis, from a patient treated with antithyroid drugs. The source of these receptors is a woman between 25 and 40 years old with Graves disease.

Many counts were recorded for this clonotype. This CDR3 is CASSDRTGNMVNQPQHF. The CDR3 coding sequence is TGTGCCAGCAGCGACAGGACAGGGAACATGGTCAATCAGCCCCAGCATTTT. The chain links TRBV12-3 or TRBV12-4 to TRBJ1-5; 8 nucleotides agree with TRBD1. CDR3 size: 17 residues. Trimming at V came to 6 bases and at J to 3 bases, leaving 13 bases not matched to a gene.

For this clonotype: This clone may be a read error of a much larger clone one base away. The V and J genes are TRBV27 and TRBJ1-6; no reliable D call. CDR1 is MNHEY, CDR2 SMNVEV, per germline (reference sequence). This CDR3 is 11 amino acids long. The CDR3 protein is CASRRNSPLYF. CDR3 DNA sequence: TGTGCCAGCAGGCGAAATTCACCCCTCTACTTT.

This clonotype was counted at least ten times. The rearrangement uses TRBV7-9 and TRBJ2-2, with 8 bases fitting TRBD2. V lost 10 bases and J lost 0; bases outside the gene matches: 4. The CDR3 sequence is 14 residues long. Germline-derived CDR1 and CDR2 are SEHNR and FQNEAQ (reference sequence). The DNA for the CDR3 is TGTGCCACTGGGACTAGGGCGAACACCGGGGAGCTGTTTTTT. Translation gives CATGTRANTGELFF.

This clonotype was recorded many times. The genes are TRBV11-2 and TRBJ1-1; D gene unclear. The CDR3 spans 14 residues. Trimming took off 2 bases at V and 0 bases at J, with 7 bases between the two ends. CDR1 and CDR2 (germline): SGHAT, FQNNGV. CDR3 bases: TGTGCCAGCAGCTTATTTCGGGTGAACACTGAAGCTTTCTTT. It codes for CASSLFRVNTEAFF.

This clonotype was observed at least ten times. The V and J genes are TRBV28 and TRBJ2-5; TRBD2 might be the D (7 bases). Trimming removed 4 bases from V and 5 bases from J, with 17 bases in between. This CDR3 has 15 residues. Germline V gene lookup returns CDR1 MDHEN and CDR2 SYDVKM. The chain's CDR3 is CASSYLRGRAETQYF. The CDR3 DNA sequence: TGTGCCAGCAGTTACCTGCGGGGGCGCGCGGAGACCCAGTACTTC.

This clonotype was detected many times. The gene calls are TRBV13 and TRBJ2-7, with 7 positions matching TRBD2. From germline, CDR1 is PRHDT and CDR2 FYEKMQ (reference sequence). V gave up 8 bases and J gave up 6 bases; unmatched junction bases: 19. CDR3 size: 16 residues. CDR3 bases: TGTGCCAGCTGGAAGAGTGGGAGGGCCCTCCGGGGCGAGCAGTACTTC. This translates into CASWKSGRALRGEQYF.

Ten or more counts support this clonotype. The chain joins TRBV7-9 to TRBJ2-3; 7 positions agree with TRBD2. Germline V gene sequence: CDR1 SEHNR, CDR2 FQNEAQ (reference sequence). With 5 bases clipped from V and 1 base from J, the junction kept 9 bases outside the gene matches. The CDR3 is made up of 16 amino acids. The CDR3, as DNA: TGTGCCAGCAGCGCCTTCTACGCGGGAGGCACAGATACGCAGTATTTT. Protein sequence: CASSAFYAGGTDTQYF.

The chain recombines TRBV4-1 with TRBJ1-4; TRBD1 agrees at 12 bases. The CDR3 is 16 residues long. The J segment lost 8 bases and the V segment lost 0 bases, leaving 4 bases of the junction unmatched. The germline CDR1 and CDR2 sequences are MGHRA and YSYEKL. The CDR3: CASSQDSGTGGEKLFF. The CDR3 nucleotides read TGCGCCAGCAGCCAAGATAGTGGGACAGGGGGCGAAAAACTGTTTTTT.

V and J are TRBV19 and TRBJ2-5, with TRBD1 identical over 7 bases. With V trimmed by 5 bases and J by 5 bases, 5 bases remained unmatched. The CDR3 is 13 residues long. The germline gives CDR1 LNHDA, CDR2 SQIVND (reference sequence). CDR3 nucleotides: TGTGCCAGTAGTGGCTGGGGACAGGAGACCCAGTACTTC. As protein: CASSGWGQETQYF. Full variable domain (remainder filled in from reference TRBV19 and TRBJ2-5): DGGITQSPKYLFRKEGQNVTLSCEQNLNHDAMYWYRQDPGQGLRLIYYSQIVNDFQKGDIAEGYSVSREKKESFPLTVTSAQKNPTAFYLCASSGWGQETQYFGPGTRLLVL.

This clonotype was counted many times. This chain connects TRBV25-1 to TRBJ2-1; D is perhaps TRBD2 (6 bases). The CDR3 length is 15 residues. V was pared by 3 bases and J by 5 bases, with 14 bases between. Germline lookup yields CDR1 MGHDK and CDR2 SYGVNS. The CDR3 bases are TGTGCCAGCAGTGAGGCGGGAACGCCAGACAATGAGCAGTTCTTC. The encoded protein is CASSEAGTPDNEQFF.

This clonotype was found many times. CDR3 sequence reads: CASSFGQPEDGYTF. The DNA for the CDR3 is TGTGCCAGCAGCTTCGGACAACCCGAGGACGGCTACACCTTC. The chain employs TRBV7-9 and TRBJ1-2, with TRBD1 as a possible D gene (5 bases). Trimming stripped 3 bases from V and 8 bases from J, with 16 bases between. Germline-derived CDR1 and CDR2 are SEHNR and FQNEAQ (reference sequence). The CDR3 has 14 amino acids.

Many counts were recorded for this clonotype. V is TRBV5-4 and J is TRBJ2-5; D call uncertain. Trimming took off 0 bases at V and 0 bases at J, with 15 bases between the two ends. Germline CDR1 SGHNT, CDR2 YYREEE (reference sequence). The CDR3 consists of 17 residues. CDR3 residues: CASSLGRLSLNQETQYF. The CDR3 nucleotides read TGTGCCAGCAGCTTGGGGCGTTTAAGCCTGAACCAAGAGACCCAGTACTTC.

This clonotype was picked up one time. The V call is TRBV19, the J call TRBJ1-4, with 7 bases that match TRBD1. V lost 7 bases and J lost 8; bases outside the gene matches: 13. Germline V gene lookup returns CDR1 LNHDA and CDR2 SQIVND (reference sequence). CDR3 length: 15 residues. CDR3 nucleotides: TGTGCCAGTAACCGAGAATCCGGGACAGCCGAAAAACTGTTTTTT. Amino acid sequence: CASNRESGTAEKLFF.

The rearrangement links TRBV19 to TRBJ2-1, with TRBD2 identical over 8 bases. The CDR3 has 14 residues. J lost 8 bases, V lost 4 bases, and 7 bases had no gene match. Per germline, CDR1 LNHDA and CDR2 SQIVND (reference sequence). The CDR3: CASSNGRVADEQFF. CDR3 DNA: TGTGCCAGTAGTAACGGGAGGGTGGCAGATGAGCAGTTCTTC.

There are many counts of this clonotype. J is TRBJ1-2 and V is TRBV3-1, with D hard to call. Trimming took off 6 bases at V and 0 bases at J, with 11 bases between the two ends. The CDR3 consists of 14 residues. CDR1 is LGHDT, CDR2 YNNKEL, per germline (reference sequence). The DNA for the CDR3 is TGTGCCAGCAGGGCGACACTTACTAACTATGGCTACACCTTC. Translating it yields CASRATLTNYGYTF.

The rearrangement links TRBV20-1 to TRBJ2-5; 7 positions match TRBD2. CDR1 is DFQATT and CDR2 is SNEGSKA in the germline V gene (reference sequence). The CDR3 runs to 16 residues. V shed 6 bases, J shed 3 bases, and the junction held 16 bases outside the gene matches. DNA of the CDR3: TGCAGTGCGGGAGGGATAAGGAATAGGGCTAAAGAGACCCAGTACTTC. Its protein product is CSAGGIRNRAKETQYF.

This clonotype was observed at least ten times. The chain couples TRBV3-1 to TRBJ1-4, with D unclear. The germline CDR1 and CDR2 sequences are LGHDT and YNNKEL (reference sequence). The CDR3 totals 16 residues. Trimming shortened V by 1 base and J by 8 bases, and 17 bases separated the two germline ends. In DNA form, the CDR3 reads TGTGCCAGCAGCCAAGGATACAGTTCTGGGGTCGAAAAACTGTTTTTT. Its protein product is CASSQGYSSGVEKLFF.

There are many counts of this clonotype. The CDR3 sequence is CASSLGLAGAIPYEQYF. CDR3 DNA sequence: TGTGCCAGCAGCTTAGGGCTAGCGGGGGCTATACCCTACGAGCAGTACTTC. The chain links TRBV7-8 to TRBJ2-7, with 10 bases that match TRBD2. CDR3 size: 17 residues. J was trimmed by 2 bases and V by 1 base; bases with no gene match: 8. The germline CDR1 and CDR2 sequences are SGHVS and FQNEAQ.

This clonotype was recorded at least ten times. This chain joins TRBV3-1 and TRBJ1-3; no definite D call. The CDR3 is made up of 15 amino acids. The V end was cut by 4 bases, the J end by 1 base, with 11 bases between. Per germline, CDR1 LGHDT and CDR2 YNNKEL (reference sequence). The CDR3 nucleotides read TGTGCCAGCAGCCTTCGGGTTTCGTCTGGAAACACCATATATTTT. Its protein is CASSLRVSSGNTIYF.

On this clonotype itself: An end of the junction does not agree with germline; a read error may underlie this. This rearrangement joins TRBV19 to TRBJ2-3; D ambiguous. The CDR3 is 18 residues long. Germline V gene lookup returns CDR1 LNHDA and CDR2 SQIVND (reference sequence). The CDR3 DNA follows: TGTACCAGTAGTCCCCCGATCGGTCAGAGGCCTAGCACAGATACGCAGTATTTT. Translating it yields CTSSPPIGQRPSTDTQYF.

This clonotype was detected ten times or more. CDR3 bases: TGTGCCAGCGTCGAGAGTGGTCGTACAGGGATTGCTAGCACAGATACGCAGTATTTT. This gives the protein CASVESGRTGIASTDTQYF. The V call is TRBV2, the J call TRBJ2-3; the D gene is possibly TRBD1 (6 bases). V lost 8 bases and J lost 0, with 27 bases in between. Germline CDR1 and CDR2: SNHLY and FYNNEI. This CDR3 has 19 amino acids. The full variable domain, in which reference TRBV2 and TRBJ2-3 provide the parts outside the CDR3, is EPEVTQTPSHQVTQMGQEVILRCVPISNHLYFYWYRQILGQKVEFLVSFYNNEISEKSEIFDDQFSVERPDGSNFTLKIRSTKLEDSAMYFCASVESGRTGIASTDTQYFGPGTRLTVL.

This CDR3 is CASSSSMSDTQYF. The CDR3 DNA reads TGTGCCAGCAGCTCATCTATGTCAGATACGCAGTATTTT. The chain links TRBV7-3 to TRBJ2-3; D unresolved. CDR3 size: 13 residues. V was pared by 4 bases and J by 4 bases, with 9 bases between. Germline assignment: CDR1 SGHTA and CDR2 FQGTGA.

This clonotype has only a few counts. This chain connects TRBV12-3 or TRBV12-4 to TRBJ2-7; maybe TRBD1 (5 bases). The V gene lost 8 bases and the J gene lost 6 bases, with 17 bases spanning the gap. This CDR3 is 13 amino acids long. The CDR3 DNA is TGTGCCAGCCGGGCGGCAGGGCTTTTCGAGCAGTACTTC. This gives the protein CASRAAGLFEQYF.

The chain employs TRBV5-1 and TRBJ1-1; 7 bases fit TRBD1. The CDR3 is 14 residues long. The V gene's germline CDR1 is SGHRS and CDR2 YFSETQ. The V and J ends lost 0 bases and 6 bases, in that order; junction bases with no gene match: 5. CDR3 in amino acids: CASSLEIRGAEAFF. The CDR3 DNA sequence: TGCGCCAGCAGCTTGGAAATCAGGGGGGCTGAAGCTTTCTTT.

This clonotype has ten or more counts. This sequence joins TRBV20-1 and TRBJ1-6, with D perhaps TRBD1 (5 bases). Between the trimmed V and J ends, which lost 3 bases and 6 bases, there was a span of 18 bases. The CDR3 runs to 16 residues. CDR1 DFQATT and CDR2 SNEGSKA come from the germline V gene (reference sequence). The CDR3 sequence: CSASTLGGVGNSPLHF. The CDR3 nucleotides are TGCAGTGCTAGTACGTTGGGGGGAGTGGGTAATTCACCCCTCCACTTT.

This clonotype came up many times. This rearrangement joins TRBV7-6 to TRBJ2-1, with TRBD2 matching over 12 bases. The V segment lost 5 bases and the J segment 7 bases; nucleotides outside the gene matches: 9. CDR1 SGHVS and CDR2 FNYEAQ come from the germline V gene. This CDR3 spans 16 amino acids. CDR3 loop: CASSPWTSGTGNEQFF. For the CDR3, the DNA is TGTGCCAGCAGCCCATGGACTAGCGGGACCGGGAATGAGCAGTTCTTC.

The genes are TRBV4-3 and TRBJ1-5; D gene unclear. V lost 0 bases, J lost 7 bases, and 7 bases lay in between. This CDR3 region has 13 residues. Germline CDR1 is LGHNA and CDR2 is YSLEER. CDR3 residues: CASSQDTEQPQHF. DNA of the CDR3: TGCGCCAGCAGCCAAGATACGGAGCAGCCCCAGCATTTT.

This clonotype has just one count. This chain links TRBV28 with TRBJ2-3; perhaps TRBD2 as D (6 bases). The V end was cut by 5 bases, the J end by 4 bases, with 16 bases between. This CDR3 contains 15 residues. Germline CDR1 MDHEN, CDR2 SYDVKM. The CDR3 region is CASSHGDWAADTQYF. CDR3 coding DNA: TGTGCCAGCAGTCACGGGGACTGGGCTGCAGATACGCAGTATTTT.

This clonotype was observed many times. The rearrangement links TRBV20-1 to TRBJ1-3; the D is unclear. This CDR3 spans 11 amino acids. V dropped 7 bases and J dropped 7 bases, with 11 bases sitting between them. CDR1 and CDR2 from the germline V gene are DFQATT and SNEGSKA (reference sequence). The DNA for the CDR3 is TGCAGTGTGCTAGCCGGGAACACCATATATTTT. This codes for CSVLAGNTIYF.